These T cell receptor beta chains were read from a single sample in a study of blood T cell repertoires in COVID-19. Assay: immunoSEQ multiplex PCR; the TCRdb copy retains only in-frame clones and omits some. In the table there are about 69,000 clones, roughly 80% of which are singletons. Source material: peripheral blood. The receptors stem from a woman older than 75 with acute or convalescent COVID-19. The CDR3 runs from the conserved cysteine through the conserved F or W. The D gene is left open where the match is weak. Expanded clones get a size class; other rows say once, few or many, or leave the size out.

V gene,J gene,D gene,clone size,CDR3 DNA,CDR3 protein
TRBV7-7,TRBJ2-5,TRBD2,-,TGTGCTAGCAGCTTAGTACGGCTAGCGGGGGGACAAGAGACCCAGTACTTC,CASSLVRLAGGQETQYF
TRBV6-4,TRBJ2-6,-,-,TGTGCCAGCAGTCCAGGGGCTGGGGCCAACGTCCTGACTTTC,CASSPGAGANVLTF
TRBV19,TRBJ2-2,-,few,TGTGCCAGTAGTATAAACAGGGAGCGCGGGGAGCTGTTTTTT,CASSINRERGELFF
TRBV18,TRBJ2-3,TRBD2,-,TGTGCCAGCTCACCGGCGGGGGTGGCAGATACGCAGTATTTT,CASSPAGVADTQYF
TRBV5-1,TRBJ2-5,-,-,TGCGCCAGCAGCTCAGGCGTCGGATGGTACGAAGAGACCCAGTACTTC,CASSSGVGWYEETQYF
TRBV7-8,TRBJ1-4,-,-,TGTGCCAGCAGCTTAGTTTCGGGGGGGGAGGAAAAACTGTTTTTT,CASSLVSGGEEKLFF
TRBV5-1,TRBJ1-2,TRBD1,-,TGCGCCAGCAGCTGGGGAGGGACAGGGGGCGTCGATAACTATGGCTACACCTTC,CASSWGGTGGVDNYGYTF
TRBV2,TRBJ1-1,TRBD1,-,TGTGCCAAGCAGGGGGGTGTGGGGTTGGGAACTGAAGCTTTCTTT,CAKQGGVGLGTEAFF
TRBV19,TRBJ1-5,-,once,TGTGCCAGTAGTAGGGCGACAGTAGGGAATCAGCCCCAGCATTTT,CASSRATVGNQPQHF
TRBV3-1/TRBV3-2,TRBJ2-3,TRBD2,-,TGTGCCAGCAGCCTTAGTAGCGGGGGTACAGATACGCAGTATTTT,CASSLSSGGTDTQYF
TRBV27,TRBJ1-2,TRBD1,-,TGTGCCAGCAGTACTACAGGGGGCGCCCGGTATGGCTACACCTTC,CASSTTGGARYGYTF
TRBV5-1,TRBJ2-1,TRBD1,-,TGCGCCAGCAGCTTTGACAGGGGTCGCCACAATGAGCAGTTCTTC,CASSFDRGRHNEQFF
TRBV5-1,TRBJ2-1,TRBD1,-,TGCGCCAGCAGCTTTTGGGAGGGGGGACAGGGCTACAATGAGCAGTTCTTC,CASSFWEGGQGYNEQFF
TRBV30,TRBJ1-4,-,-,TGTGCCTGGAGTCAAAATGAAAAACTGTTTTTT,CAWSQNEKLFF
TRBV2,TRBJ1-2,-,-,TGTGCCAGCAGTGGGTTTACGGCTAACTATGGCTACACCTTC,CASSGFTANYGYTF
TRBV5-1,TRBJ1-5,TRBD1,-,TGCGCCAGCAGCTTGTTAGGGGGCGGCAATCAGCCCCAGCATTTT,CASSLLGGGNQPQHF
TRBV6-7,TRBJ2-7,TRBD2,-,TGTGCCAGCAGTTACACCCCTACTAGCGGGGGCGACTTCGAGCAGTACTTC,CASSYTPTSGGDFEQYF
TRBV10-2,TRBJ1-2,TRBD1,-,TGCGCCAGCAGCGGACAGGGGGCGGGGGGCTACACCTTC,CASSGQGAGGYTF